This TCR beta chain stems from a study of neurological immune-mediated disorders. Whole-study findings and limits: The level of TCR clonal expansion was highest in patients with HTLV-1-associated myelopathy and lowest in multiple sclerosis, where it fell below the level seen in healthy controls.

The CDR3 consists of 15 residues. The germline CDR1 and CDR2 sequences are SEHNR and FQNEAQ (reference sequence). Sequencing runs each yielded over 170 million TCR-beta sequences from 15-18 subjects. Via MiXCR, TCRdb re-called the 5' RACE reads, giving one row per CDR3 protein. The data show 15,000 to 20,000 distinct CDR3 sequences, about 11% seen once. The study used blood bank volunteers in Maryland, USA, as healthy controls. The sorted libraries drew on 900,000 to 1,000,000 T cells that were CD4+ or CD8+. Details on this clonotype: Its antigen is not known. A read error may account for a junction end that differs from germline.

The sequencing sample was made of CD8+ T cells from blood. The chain links TRBV7-9 to TRBJ2-5; 11 nucleotides align to TRBD2. The TCR sequence derives from a woman aged 45-65 years in good health. CDR3 loop: CANSSGTSGKETQYF. CDR3 DNA: TGTGCCAACAGCTCGGGGACTAGCGGTAAAGAGACCCAGTACTTC. The whole variable domain, remainder taken from reference TRBV7-9 and TRBJ2-5, is DTGVSQNPRHKITKRGQNVTFRCDPISEHNRLYWYRQTLGQGPEFLTYFQNEAQLEKSRLLSDRFSAERPKGSFSTLEIQRTEQGDSAMYLCANSSGTSGKETQYFGPGTRLLVL.